This entry lists 3 T cell receptor beta chains sequenced from one sample in a study of regulatory T cells in long-lasting Graves disease. CDR3-region Arm-PCR and iRepertoire HTBI primers produced the TCR beta libraries. TCRdb re-called the multiplex PCR reads through MiXCR, storing one row per CDR3 protein. The sample lists roughly 420,000 distinct CDR3 sequences, around 15% seen once, with approximately 12% in the top ten. Time point given: newly diagnosed GD, antithyroid drugs for less than 3 months. The TCR library used RNA extracted from PBMCs. These data were also filed under a second study, of T cells in Graves' hyperthyroidism and ophthalmopathy.

The sample consisted of peripheral blood mononuclear cells (PBMCs), taken at new diagnosis, from a patient treated with antithyroid drugs. The receptors derive from a woman in her 30s with Graves disease.

This clonotype came up many times. The chain employs TRBV28 and TRBJ1-2, with 10 bases matching TRBD1. This CDR3 region has 14 residues. V dropped 7 bases and J dropped 7; count of bases not matched to a gene: 9. Germline V gene lookup returns CDR1 MDHEN and CDR2 SYDVKM. The CDR3 loop is CASTPGTGVVGYTF. CDR3 coding DNA: TGTGCCAGCACCCCGGGGACAGGGGTGGTTGGCTACACCTTC.

Ten or more counts support this clonotype. The chain uses TRBV6-2 or TRBV6-3 and TRBJ2-1, with TRBD2 as a possible D gene (5 bases). The CDR3 length is 16 residues. V dropped 3 bases and J dropped 2 bases, with 14 bases sitting between them. The germline V gene has CDR1 MNHEY and CDR2 SVGEGT. The CDR3 DNA is TGTGCCAGCAGTTATCTGGGGAGAGGGACCTACAATGAGCAGTTCTTC. Amino acids: CASSYLGRGTYNEQFF.

This clonotype was recorded many times. CDR3 DNA: TGTGCCAGCAGCAACAGGGTTTCCTACGAGCAGTACTTC. Protein product: CASSNRVSYEQYF. J is TRBJ2-7 and V is TRBV6-2 or TRBV6-3; the D gene is possibly TRBD1 (6 bases). Germline-derived CDR1 and CDR2 are MNHEY and SVGEGT. V was shortened by 6 bases and J by 1 base, with 10 bases between the two germline ends. The CDR3 is 13 amino acids.